This T cell receptor beta chain was observed in a study of CD8 T cells in Susac syndrome. This CDR3 is built from 13 residues. Germline V CDR1 and CDR2: SNHLY, FYNNEI. Losses at the gene ends were 6 bases for V and 9 bases for J; bases not matched to a gene: 4. High-throughput TCR beta sequencing covered peripheral CD8+ and CD4+ T cells. TEMRA cells were enriched by FACS, and CD4+ and CD8+ T cells were negatively isolated. Random-hexamer reverse transcription was applied to roughly 0.5 to 1 ug RNA. MiXCR, run by TCRdb on the immunoSEQ multiplex PCR reads, gives a single entry per CDR3 protein. There are about 160,000 distinct CDR3 sequences in the sample; about 90% occur only once, and 0.08% lies in the top ten.

The V and J genes are TRBV2 and TRBJ2-1; 11 nucleotides agree with TRBD2. This TCR was recovered from a human donor in good health. The sample was CD4+ T cells from PBMCs. CDR3 residues: CASRPTSGAEQFF. The CDR3 DNA is TGTGCCAGCAGGCCGACTAGCGGGGCTGAGCAGTTCTTC.